This T cell receptor beta chain was identified in a study of blood T cell repertoires in COVID-19. Germline values: CDR1 SQVTM, CDR2 ANQGSEA. Germline trimming cut 6 bases from V and 6 bases from J; bases unmatched to any gene: 4. This CDR3 is 12 amino acids long. Libraries were prepared by immunoSEQ multiplex PCR; TCRdb keeps only in-frame clonotypes and omits some of them. The sample includes approximately 200,000 clones, 82% of them seen just once. V usage is TRBV29-1 and J usage is TRBJ2-7; TRBD1 matches at 11 bases. This receptor was taken from a human donor with acute or convalescent COVID-19. The donor label of this sample is uncertain. The sample taken for sequencing was peripheral blood. The CDR3 sequence is CSVGTGGTEQYF. As DNA, the CDR3 is TGCAGCGTGGGGACAGGGGGAACCGAGCAGTACTTC.